This T cell receptor beta chain was observed in a study of cytomegalovirus exposure and HLA in healthy donors. The CDR3 is 16 residues long. From germline, CDR1 is LNHDA and CDR2 SQIVND (reference sequence). V shed 4 bases and J 2 bases; nucleotides not matched to a gene: 6. Use of 60 Vbeta and 13 Jbeta primers characterized the PCR. TCRdb's table, derived via immunoSEQ multiplex PCR, lists solely in-frame clones and lacks some. Among about 200,000 clones listed, roughly 73% were seen once. Remarks on this clone: Its antigen is unidentified.

Study-wide results and limits: A prior analysis recorded that most TCR beta V segments were productive about 87% or about 30% of the time. It was fewer than 200 TCR beta chains that were listed as cytomegalovirus-associated.

What was sequenced was PBMCs. The receptor was isolated from a woman aged 25 to 39 in good health and CMV-seronegative. The chain combines TRBV19 with TRBJ2-1; 9 bases map to TRBD1. CDR3 bases: TGTGCCAGTAGTAGCGCCGGGACAGGGACCTACAATGAGCAGTTCTTC. Amino acids: CASSSAGTGTYNEQFF.